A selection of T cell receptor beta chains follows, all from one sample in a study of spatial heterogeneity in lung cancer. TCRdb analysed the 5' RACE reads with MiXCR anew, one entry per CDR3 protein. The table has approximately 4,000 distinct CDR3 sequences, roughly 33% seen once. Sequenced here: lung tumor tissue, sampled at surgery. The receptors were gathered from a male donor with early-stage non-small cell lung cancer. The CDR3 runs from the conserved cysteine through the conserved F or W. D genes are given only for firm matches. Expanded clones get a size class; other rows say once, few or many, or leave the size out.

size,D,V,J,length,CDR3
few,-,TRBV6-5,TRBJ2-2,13,CASGRTVTGELFF
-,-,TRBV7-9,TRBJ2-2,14,CASSLAWRTGELFF
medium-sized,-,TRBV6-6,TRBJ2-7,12,CASSTQLKEQYF
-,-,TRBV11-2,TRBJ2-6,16,CASSLAGLSGANVLTF
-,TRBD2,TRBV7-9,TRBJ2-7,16,CASSPTLAGPSYEQYF
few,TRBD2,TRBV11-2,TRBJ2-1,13,CASYGTSTNEQFF
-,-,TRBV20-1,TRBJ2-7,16,CSATPLAGRYLYEQYF
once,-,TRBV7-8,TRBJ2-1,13,CASSGGTYDEQFF
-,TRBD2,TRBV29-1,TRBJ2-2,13,CSVGGSNTGELFF
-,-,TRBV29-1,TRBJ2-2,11,CSVRDIGELFF
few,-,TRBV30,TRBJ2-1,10,CAWSLNEQFF
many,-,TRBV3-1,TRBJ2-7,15,CASSPYTMGSYEQYF
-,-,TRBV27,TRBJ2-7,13,CASSLIQNYEQYF
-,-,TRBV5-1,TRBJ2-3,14,CASSQGTAADTQYF
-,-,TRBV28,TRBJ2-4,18,CASSRLGTRGLAKNIQYF
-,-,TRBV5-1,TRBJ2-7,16,CASSSALQGYTYEQYF
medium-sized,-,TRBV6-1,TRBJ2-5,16,CASSDRGLRIGETQYF